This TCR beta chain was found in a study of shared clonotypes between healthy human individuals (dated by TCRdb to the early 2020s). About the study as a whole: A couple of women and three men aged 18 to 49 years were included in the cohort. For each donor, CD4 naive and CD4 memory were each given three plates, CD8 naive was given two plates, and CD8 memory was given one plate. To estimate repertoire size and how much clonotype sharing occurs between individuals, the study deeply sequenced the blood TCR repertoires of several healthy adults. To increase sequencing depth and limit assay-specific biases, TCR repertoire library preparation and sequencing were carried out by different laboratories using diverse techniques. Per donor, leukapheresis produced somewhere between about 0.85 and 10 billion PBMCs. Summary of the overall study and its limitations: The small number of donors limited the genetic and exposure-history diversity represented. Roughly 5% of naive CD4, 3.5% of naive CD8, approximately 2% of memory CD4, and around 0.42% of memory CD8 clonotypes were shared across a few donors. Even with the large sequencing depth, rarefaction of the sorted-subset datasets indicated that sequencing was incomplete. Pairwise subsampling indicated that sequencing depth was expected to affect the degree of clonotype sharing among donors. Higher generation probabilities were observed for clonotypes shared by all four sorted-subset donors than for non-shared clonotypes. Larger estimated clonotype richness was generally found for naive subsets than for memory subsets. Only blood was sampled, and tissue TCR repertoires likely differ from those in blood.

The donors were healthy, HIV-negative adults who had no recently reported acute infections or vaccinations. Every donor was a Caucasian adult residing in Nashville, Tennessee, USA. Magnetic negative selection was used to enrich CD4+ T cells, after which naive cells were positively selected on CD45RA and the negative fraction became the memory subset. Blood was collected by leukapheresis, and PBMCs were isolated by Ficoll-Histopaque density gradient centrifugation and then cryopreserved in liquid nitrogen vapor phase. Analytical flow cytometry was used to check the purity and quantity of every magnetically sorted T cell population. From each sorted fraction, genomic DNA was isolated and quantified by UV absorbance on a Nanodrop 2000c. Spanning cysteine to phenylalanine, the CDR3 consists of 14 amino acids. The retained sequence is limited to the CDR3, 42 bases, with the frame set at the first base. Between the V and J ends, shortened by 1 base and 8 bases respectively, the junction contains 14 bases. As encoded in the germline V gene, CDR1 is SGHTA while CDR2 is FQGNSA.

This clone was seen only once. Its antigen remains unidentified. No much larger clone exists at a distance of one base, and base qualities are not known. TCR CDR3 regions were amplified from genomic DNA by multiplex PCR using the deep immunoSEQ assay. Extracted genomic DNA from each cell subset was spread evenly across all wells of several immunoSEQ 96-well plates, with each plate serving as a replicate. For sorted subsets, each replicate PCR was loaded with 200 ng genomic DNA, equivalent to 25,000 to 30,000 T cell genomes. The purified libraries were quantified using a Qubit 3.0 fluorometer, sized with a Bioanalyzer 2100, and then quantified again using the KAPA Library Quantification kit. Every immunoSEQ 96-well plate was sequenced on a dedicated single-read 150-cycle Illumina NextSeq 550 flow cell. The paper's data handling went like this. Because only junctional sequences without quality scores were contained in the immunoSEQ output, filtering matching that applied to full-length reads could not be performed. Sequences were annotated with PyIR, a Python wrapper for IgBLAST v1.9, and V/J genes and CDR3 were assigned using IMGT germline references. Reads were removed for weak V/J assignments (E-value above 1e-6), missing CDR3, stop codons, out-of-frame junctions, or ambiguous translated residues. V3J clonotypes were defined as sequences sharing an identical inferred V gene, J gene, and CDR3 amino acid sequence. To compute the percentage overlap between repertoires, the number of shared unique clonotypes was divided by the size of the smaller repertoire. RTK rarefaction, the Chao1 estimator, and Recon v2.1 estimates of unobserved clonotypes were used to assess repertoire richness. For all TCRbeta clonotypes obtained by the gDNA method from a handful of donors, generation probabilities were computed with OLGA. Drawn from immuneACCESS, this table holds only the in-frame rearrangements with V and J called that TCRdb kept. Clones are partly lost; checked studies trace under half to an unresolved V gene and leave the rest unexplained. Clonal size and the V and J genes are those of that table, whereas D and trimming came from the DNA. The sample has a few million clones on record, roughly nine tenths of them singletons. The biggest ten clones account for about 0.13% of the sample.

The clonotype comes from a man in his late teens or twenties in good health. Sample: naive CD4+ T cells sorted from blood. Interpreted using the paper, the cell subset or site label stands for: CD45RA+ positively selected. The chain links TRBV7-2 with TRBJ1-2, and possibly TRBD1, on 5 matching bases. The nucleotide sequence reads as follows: TGTGCCAGCAGCTTAGTGTCAGGGTTGGACGGCTACACCTTC. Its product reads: CASSLVSGLDGYTF. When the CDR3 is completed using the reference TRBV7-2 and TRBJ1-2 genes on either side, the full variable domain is GAGVSQSPSNKVTEKGKDVELRCDPISGHTALYWYRQSLGQGLEFLIYFQGNSAPDKSGLPSDRFSAERTGGSVSTLTIQRTQQEDSAVYLCASSLVSGLDGYTFGSGTRLTVV.